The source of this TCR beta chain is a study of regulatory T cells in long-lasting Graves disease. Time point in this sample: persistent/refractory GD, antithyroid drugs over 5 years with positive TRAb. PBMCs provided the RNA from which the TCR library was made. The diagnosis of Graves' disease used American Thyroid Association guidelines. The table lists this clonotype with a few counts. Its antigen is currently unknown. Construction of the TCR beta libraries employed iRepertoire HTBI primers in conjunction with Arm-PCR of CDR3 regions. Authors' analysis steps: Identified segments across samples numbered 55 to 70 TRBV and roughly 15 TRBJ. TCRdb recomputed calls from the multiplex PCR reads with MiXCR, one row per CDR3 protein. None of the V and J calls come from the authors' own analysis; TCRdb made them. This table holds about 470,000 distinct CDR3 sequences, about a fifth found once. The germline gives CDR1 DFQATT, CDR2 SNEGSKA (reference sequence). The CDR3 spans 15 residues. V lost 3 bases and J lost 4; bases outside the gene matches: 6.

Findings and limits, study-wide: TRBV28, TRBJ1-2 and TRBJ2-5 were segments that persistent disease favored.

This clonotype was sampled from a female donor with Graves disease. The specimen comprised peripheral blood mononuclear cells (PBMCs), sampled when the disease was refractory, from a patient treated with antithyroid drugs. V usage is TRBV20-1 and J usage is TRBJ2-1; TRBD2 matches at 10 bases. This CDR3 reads CSARFLTSGYNEQFF. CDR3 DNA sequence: TGCAGTGCTAGGTTCTTGACTAGCGGGTACAATGAGCAGTTCTTC.